These T cell receptor beta chains were read from a single sample in a study of T-cell reconstitution after alpha-beta-depleted transplantation in children. TCRdb recomputed calls from the PCR reads with MiXCR, one row per CDR3 protein. The data hold more than 200,000 distinct CDR3 sequences, with 7.5% to 10% observed a single time. The source was PBMCs from the stem cell graft donor, collected from the stem cell graft. The receptor set was obtained from a human donor who donated a stem cell graft to a child with SCID. The CDR3 runs from the conserved cysteine through the conserved F or W. A D gene is named only where the DNA matches it firmly. Clone sizes are given selectively: once, few, many, or a class where the clone is expanded.

CDR3 protein: CASRRTGGYSNQPQHF; CDR3 DNA: TGTGCCAGCAGGCGGACAGGGGGTTATAGCAATCAGCCCCAGCATTTT; V gene: TRBV2; CDR3 length: 16; J gene: TRBJ1-5; clone size: many; D gene: TRBD1
CDR3 protein: CASSLALIAGGSYTDTQYF; CDR3 DNA: TGTGCCAGCAGCTTAGCGCTGATAGCGGGGGGTTCTTACACAGATACGCAGTATTTT; V gene: TRBV7-2; CDR3 length: 19; J gene: TRBJ2-3; clone size: many; D gene: TRBD2
CDR3 protein: CAISEGDKSSYEQYF; CDR3 DNA: TGTGCCATCAGTGAGGGGGATAAAAGCTCCTACGAGCAGTACTTC; V gene: TRBV10-3; CDR3 length: 15; J gene: TRBJ2-7; clone size: many; D gene: NA
CDR3 protein: CASSPGAWSGNTIYF; CDR3 DNA: TGTGCCAGCTCACCAGGGGCTTGGTCTGGAAACACCATATATTTT; V gene: TRBV18; CDR3 length: 15; J gene: TRBJ1-3; clone size: NA; D gene: NA
CDR3 protein: CASSFENTEAFF; CDR3 DNA: TGTGCCAGCAGCTTCGAAAACACTGAAGCTTTCTTT; V gene: TRBV7-9; CDR3 length: 12; J gene: TRBJ1-1; clone size: many; D gene: NA
CDR3 protein: CSARRPGSNEKLFF; CDR3 DNA: TGCAGTGCTAGACGTCCGGGGTCTAATGAAAAACTGTTTTTT; V gene: TRBV20-1; CDR3 length: 14; J gene: TRBJ1-4; clone size: once; D gene: NA
CDR3 protein: CSGEEPGIYGYTF; CDR3 DNA: TGCAGTGGAGAGGAACCGGGAATCTATGGCTACACCTTC; V gene: TRBV20-1; CDR3 length: 13; J gene: TRBJ1-2; clone size: many; D gene: NA
CDR3 protein: CSATTVSNQPQHF; CDR3 DNA: TGCAGTGCTACGACAGTAAGCAATCAGCCCCAGCATTTT; V gene: TRBV20-1; CDR3 length: 13; J gene: TRBJ1-5; clone size: many; D gene: NA
CDR3 protein: CSALKPTLNTEAFF; CDR3 DNA: TGCAGTGCCCTAAAGCCGACTTTGAACACTGAAGCTTTCTTT; V gene: TRBV20-1; CDR3 length: 14; J gene: TRBJ1-1; clone size: many; D gene: NA
CDR3 protein: CASSLEGTGDQPQHF; CDR3 DNA: TGCGCCAGCAGCTTGGAGGGGACAGGGGATCAGCCCCAGCATTTT; V gene: TRBV5-1; CDR3 length: 15; J gene: TRBJ1-5; clone size: many; D gene: TRBD1
CDR3 protein: CASRVAANANVLTF; CDR3 DNA: TGCGCCAGCAGGGTTGCAGCGAATGCCAACGTCCTGACTTTC; V gene: TRBV5-1; CDR3 length: 14; J gene: TRBJ2-6; clone size: many; D gene: NA
CDR3 protein: CATSRDSASAYYEQYF; CDR3 DNA: TGTGCCACCAGCAGAGATTCAGCCTCAGCTTATTACGAGCAGTACTTC; V gene: TRBV15; CDR3 length: 16; J gene: TRBJ2-7; clone size: many; D gene: NA
CDR3 protein: CASSPSGSYNSPLHF; CDR3 DNA: TGTGCCAGCAGCCCCTCAGGCTCCTATAATTCACCCCTCCACTTT; V gene: TRBV5-6; CDR3 length: 15; J gene: TRBJ1-6; clone size: many; D gene: NA
CDR3 protein: CASSTQGDGNQPQHF; CDR3 DNA: TGTGCCAGCAGCACCCAGGGAGATGGCAATCAGCCCCAGCATTTT; V gene: TRBV28; CDR3 length: 15; J gene: TRBJ1-5; clone size: many; D gene: NA
CDR3 protein: CASSLMTGAGETQYF; CDR3 DNA: TGTGCCAGCAGCTTAATGACAGGGGCAGGGGAGACCCAGTACTTC; V gene: TRBV7-2; CDR3 length: 15; J gene: TRBJ2-5; clone size: many; D gene: TRBD1
CDR3 protein: CASSEWGGYGYTF; CDR3 DNA: TGTGCCAGCAGTGAATGGGGCGGCTATGGCTACACCTTC; V gene: TRBV6-1; CDR3 length: 13; J gene: TRBJ1-2; clone size: few; D gene: NA
CDR3 protein: CASTPLTGFYGYTF; CDR3 DNA: TGCGCCAGCACCCCACTTACAGGGTTTTATGGCTACACCTTC; V gene: TRBV4-1; CDR3 length: 14; J gene: TRBJ1-2; clone size: many; D gene: NA
CDR3 protein: CTRVSRGMEAYEQYF; CDR3 DNA: TGCACCCGTGTATCCCGGGGTATGGAAGCCTACGAGCAGTACTTC; V gene: TRBV29-1; CDR3 length: 15; J gene: TRBJ2-7; clone size: many; D gene: NA
CDR3 protein: CASSPVEGNNNEQFF; CDR3 DNA: TGTGCCAGCAGCCCTGTAGAAGGAAATAACAATGAGCAGTTCTTC; V gene: TRBV6-4; CDR3 length: 15; J gene: TRBJ2-1; clone size: few; D gene: NA
CDR3 protein: CASSQDPGNTIYF; CDR3 DNA: TGCGCCAGCAGCCAAGACCCTGGAAACACCATATATTTT; V gene: TRBV4-3; CDR3 length: 13; J gene: TRBJ1-3; clone size: NA; D gene: NA
CDR3 protein: CASSGGTNTEAFF; CDR3 DNA: TGTGCCAGCAGCGGTGGGACGAACACTGAAGCTTTCTTT; V gene: TRBV7-2; CDR3 length: 13; J gene: TRBJ1-1; clone size: many; D gene: NA
CDR3 protein: CASSLMYANNYGYTF; CDR3 DNA: TGTGCCAGCAGCTTAATGTACGCAAATAACTATGGCTACACCTTC; V gene: TRBV7-2; CDR3 length: 15; J gene: TRBJ1-2; clone size: NA; D gene: NA
CDR3 protein: CASGMAEGNRGELFF; CDR3 DNA: TGTGCCAGTGGAATGGCCGAGGGTAATAGAGGGGAGCTGTTTTTT; V gene: TRBV19; CDR3 length: 15; J gene: TRBJ2-2; clone size: NA; D gene: NA